These 4 T cell receptor beta chains were sequenced from one sample in a study of Ad26.COV2.S vaccination and SARS-CoV-2 variants. Sample treatment: roughly 18 received Ad26.COV2.S at low or high dose, single or two shots; about 5 received placebo; per-sample allocation not given. At day 63 after the first vaccine or placebo injection, samples were drawn. The method was immunoSEQ multiplex PCR; TCRdb's version includes in-frame clones alone and lacks a portion of them. The profile shows around 320,000 clones, about 82% of them singletons. Sequenced material: peripheral blood, taken in a trial of Ad26.COV2.S vaccine versus placebo. These TCRs come from a person between 18 and 59 years old who received the Ad26.COV2.S COVID-19 vaccine or a placebo.

This chain joins TRBV7-9 and TRBJ1-1; no reliable D call. Trimming removed 2 bases at V and 4 bases at J, with 14 bases between. Germline values: CDR1 SEHNR, CDR2 FQNEAQ (reference sequence). This CDR3 has 15 residues. CDR3 coding DNA: TGTGCCAGCAGCTTAATCGGCCAGAGTCGCACTGAAGCTTTCTTT. This gives the protein CASSLIGQSRTEAFF. Full variable domain (outside the CDR3, taken from reference TRBV7-9 and TRBJ1-1): DTGVSQNPRHKITKRGQNVTFRCDPISEHNRLYWYRQTLGQGPEFLTYFQNEAQLEKSRLLSDRFSAERPKGSFSTLEIQRTEQGDSAMYLCASSLIGQSRTEAFFGQGTRLTVV.

The rearrangement links TRBV7-9 to TRBJ1-1; possibly TRBD1 for D (6 bases). The CDR3 contains 14 residues. With 1 base removed from V and 4 bases from J, the gap between germline ends came to 10 bases. Germline V gene data show CDR1 as SEHNR and CDR2 as FQNEAQ (reference sequence). DNA for the CDR3: TGTGCCAGCAGCTTAGACAGGGCGTCCACTGAAGCTTTCTTT. Translating it yields CASSLDRASTEAFF. Using reference TRBV7-9 and TRBJ1-1 for the parts outside the CDR3, the full variable domain is DTGVSQNPRHKITKRGQNVTFRCDPISEHNRLYWYRQTLGQGPEFLTYFQNEAQLEKSRLLSDRFSAERPKGSFSTLEIQRTEQGDSAMYLCASSLDRASTEAFFGQGTRLTVV.

Concerning this clone: At one end the junction does not follow the germline gene, possibly because of a read error. This chain connects TRBV2 to TRBJ1-1, with D possibly matching TRBD1 (5 bases). Per the germline V gene, CDR1 is SNHLY and CDR2 is FYNNEI. The CDR3 consists of 14 residues. CDR3 protein: CASSVKEGRTEAFF. The CDR3 bases are TGCGCCTCCTCGGTAAAGGAGGGGCGGACTGAAGCTTTCTTT.

V gene TRBV30 combines with J gene TRBJ1-4, with D perhaps TRBD1 (6 bases). Germline V gene data show CDR1 as GTSNPN and CDR2 as SVGIG (reference sequence). V lost 2 bases, J lost 7 bases, and 14 bases lay in between. The CDR3 is 14 amino acids. The CDR3 reads CAWSKQGLTEKLFF. DNA for the CDR3: TGTGCCTGGAGTAAGCAGGGGTTAACTGAAAAACTGTTTTTT.